Presented here are 25 T cell receptor beta chains from one specimen sequenced in a study of vaccination effects on CD4 cells after COVID-19. Their antigens are not known. Culture lasted about ten days before CD4+ T cell isolation. Method: immunoSEQ multiplex PCR; TCRdb's copy keeps in-frame clones and lacks some. The data hold about 37,000 clones, with approximately 72% observed a single time. The material sequenced was CD4+ T cells from PBMCs cultured without peptide, taken before COVID-19 vaccination. The receptors here all came from a human donor who received a COVID-19 vaccine.

J is TRBJ2-7 and V is TRBV7-6; 7 bases map to TRBD1. CDR3 length: 15 residues. The trim removed 1 base at V and 5 bases at J, leaving 8 bases unmatched. Germline CDR1 reads SGHVS; CDR2 reads FNYEAQ. The CDR3 nucleotides are TGTGCCAGCAGCTTAGGCCTACAGGGGACCCACGAGCAGTACTTC. This sequence encodes CASSLGLQGTHEQYF.

The genes are TRBV5-4 and TRBJ2-3; D gene ambiguous. V dropped 4 bases and J dropped 2 bases, with 2 bases sitting between them. The CDR3 is made up of 11 amino acids. Looked up from germline, CDR1 is SGHNT and CDR2 is YYREEE (reference sequence). CDR3 nucleotides: TGTGCCAGCAGCATCACAGATACGCAGTATTTT. Translated, it gives CASSITDTQYF.

Here the CDR3 reads CASSLNGRAFEQYF. Here the CDR3 DNA reads TGTGCCAGCAGTTTAAACGGGAGGGCCTTCGAGCAGTACTTC. The V gene is TRBV27, the J gene TRBJ2-7; 8 nucleotides line up with TRBD2. Germline V gives CDR1 MNHEY, CDR2 SMNVEV (reference sequence). There are 14 residues in the CDR3. Trimming took 2 bases from V and 6 from J; bases not matched to a gene: 6.

The chain employs TRBV18 and TRBJ2-1; tentatively, D is TRBD2 (6 bases). Germline loops: CDR1 KGHSH, CDR2 LQKENI. V shed 3 bases and J shed 4 bases, with 13 bases lying between them. The CDR3 consists of 15 residues. DNA of the CDR3: TGTGCCAGCTCACCTAAAGCGGGCACTTACAATGAGCAGTTCTTC. Protein product: CASSPKAGTYNEQFF. The complete variable domain, with remaining parts taken from reference TRBV18 and TRBJ2-1, reads NAGVMQNPRHLVRRRGQEARLRCSPMKGHSHVYWYRQLPEEGLKFMVYLQKENIIDESGMPKERFSAEFPKEGPSILRIQQVVRGDSAAYFCASSPKAGTYNEQFFGPGTRLTVL.

This chain connects TRBV7-9 to TRBJ2-2; perhaps TRBD1 as D (6 bases). This CDR3 contains 17 residues. The V end was cut by 2 bases, the J end by 1 base, with 14 bases between. Looked up from germline, CDR1 is SEHNR and CDR2 is FQNEAQ (reference sequence). Here the CDR3 reads CASSLLQGFRNTGELFF. Here the CDR3 DNA reads TGTGCCAGCAGCTTATTGCAGGGGTTTAGGAACACCGGGGAGCTGTTTTTT.

V is TRBV5-1 and J is TRBJ2-1; D is unclear. Trimming took 0 bases from V and 3 from J, leaving 4 bases between them. Germline lookup yields CDR1 SGHRS and CDR2 YFSETQ. This CDR3 is 13 amino acids long. The CDR3 DNA reads TGCGCCAGCAGCTTGGACCACTACAATGAGCAGTTCTTC. This gives the protein CASSLDHYNEQFF.

This sequence joins TRBV19 and TRBJ2-3, with TRBD1 matching over 9 bases. The CDR3 spans 16 residues. J lost 4 bases, V lost 5 bases, and 10 bases had no gene match. From germline, CDR1 is LNHDA and CDR2 SQIVND (reference sequence). As DNA, the CDR3 is TGTGCCAGTAGTGAGCCGGGACAGGGCTTTTCAGATACGCAGTATTTT. Its protein is CASSEPGQGFSDTQYF.

This clone showed up just once. The chain uses TRBV5-4 and TRBJ2-1; TRBD2 matches at 11 bases. CDR1 and CDR2 (germline): SGHNT, YYREEE (reference sequence). J was trimmed by 7 bases and V by 4 bases; bases with no gene match: 7. The CDR3 length is 15 residues. As DNA, the CDR3 is TGTGCCAGCAGCCTCCGGACTAGCGGGCTTAATGAGCAGTTCTTC. Encoded protein: CASSLRTSGLNEQFF.

This chain uses TRBV5-4 with TRBJ2-2; TRBD2 is a possible D gene (5 bases). The germline gives CDR1 SGHNT, CDR2 YYREEE (reference sequence). V was cut by 1 base and J by 1 base, with 8 bases left in between. The CDR3 has 15 amino acids. The CDR3 region is CASSLSRGNTGELFF. CDR3 DNA sequence: TGTGCCAGCAGCTTGTCTCGGGGGAACACCGGGGAGCTGTTTTTT.

The V gene is TRBV5-1, the J gene TRBJ2-4, with D unclear. Deletions cut 2 bases from V and 5 bases from J, with 11 bases between. The CDR3 consists of 14 residues. Looked up from germline, CDR1 is SGHRS and CDR2 is YFSETQ. CDR3 protein: CASSFEPDQNIQYF. The DNA for the CDR3 is TGCGCCAGCAGCTTTGAGCCCGACCAAAACATTCAGTACTTC.

This clone was seen a handful of times. The rearrangement uses TRBV4-2 and TRBJ1-2; maybe TRBD1 (5 bases). Deletions cut 0 bases from V and 4 bases from J, with 15 bases between. Germline V CDR1 and CDR2: LGHNA, YNFKEQ. The CDR3 is 16 amino acids. CDR3 DNA sequence: TGTGCCAGCAGCCAAGATTGGATCGGGGGTGCCTATGGCTACACCTTC. As protein: CASSQDWIGGAYGYTF.

The V and J genes are TRBV5-6 and TRBJ2-2, with 11 bases aligning to TRBD2. The CDR3 spans 18 residues. Germline CDR1 reads SGHDT; CDR2 reads YYEEEE. V lost 1 base, J lost 6 bases, and 11 bases stayed unmatched. The CDR3 DNA follows: TGTGCCAGCAGCTTGTGGAGACTAGCGGGAATAGCCTCCGGGGAGCTGTTTTTT. It translates to CASSLWRLAGIASGELFF. Based on the CDR3 plus reference TRBV5-6 and TRBJ2-2, the full variable domain is DAGVTQSPTHLIKTRGQQVTLRCSPKSGHDTVSWYQQALGQGPQFIFQYYEEEERQRGNFPDRFSGHQFPNYSSELNVNALLLGDSALYLCASSLWRLAGIASGELFFGEGSRLTVL.

Here the CDR3 reads CASSLGQYTEAFF. The CDR3 nucleotides are TGTGCCAGCAGCCTCGGACAGTACACTGAAGCTTTCTTT. This rearrangement joins TRBV3-1 (or the pseudogene TRBV3-2) to TRBJ1-1; possibly TRBD1 for D (6 bases). Germline V CDR1 and CDR2: LGHDT, YNNKEL (reference sequence). CDR3 length: 13 amino acids. Trimming shortened V by 4 bases and J by 3 bases, and 9 bases separated the two germline ends.

This rearrangement joins TRBV3-1 (or the pseudogene TRBV3-2) to TRBJ1-2, with 8 positions matching TRBD1. V lost 0 bases to trimming and J lost 5 bases; unmatched junction nucleotides: 5. The CDR3 runs to 15 residues. CDR1 and CDR2 from the germline V gene are LGHDT and YNNKEL (reference sequence). The CDR3 DNA is TGTGCCAGCAGCCAAGAGGACAGGGCTAGGTATGGCTACACCTTC. Translation: CASSQEDRARYGYTF.

The chain joins TRBV28 to TRBJ1-3; D uncertain. The CDR3 is 12 residues long. V lost 6 bases and J 2 bases, leaving 5 bases between the germline ends. Germline CDR1 is MDHEN and CDR2 is SYDVKM. The CDR3 DNA is TGTGCCAGCAGCCGAACTGGAAACACCATATATTTT. Translation: CASSRTGNTIYF. The variable domain in full, with the rest retrieved from reference TRBV28 and TRBJ1-3, is DVKVTQSSRYLVKRTGEKVFLECVQDMDHENMFWYRQDPGLGLRLIYFSYDVKMKEKGDIPEGYSVSREKKERFSLILESASTNQTSMYLCASSRTGNTIYFGEGSWLTVV.

This clone was observed a handful of times. The chain carries TRBV2 and TRBJ2-7; D might be TRBD1 (6 bases). V shed 3 bases and J shed 3 bases, with 12 bases lying between them. Germline-derived CDR1 and CDR2 are SNHLY and FYNNEI. The CDR3 covers 14 residues. CDR3 loop: CASSEGTTFYEQYF. The CDR3, as DNA: TGTGCCAGCAGTGAGGGGACAACTTTCTACGAGCAGTACTTC.

The rearrangement joins TRBV28 to TRBJ1-5; no firm D call. The germline V gene has CDR1 MDHEN and CDR2 SYDVKM. CDR3 size: 15 residues. With 7 bases removed from V and 0 bases from J, the gap between germline ends came to 13 bases. In DNA, the CDR3 is TGTGCCAGCACAGTTGGTGGGAATAGCAATCAGCCCCAGCATTTT. It is translated as CASTVGGNSNQPQHF.

With regard to this clone: The germline gene is not matched at one end of the junction; a read error may be the cause. This chain links TRBV6-1 with TRBJ1-1; D is undetermined. CDR1 and CDR2 from the germline V gene are MNHNS and SASEGT. The CDR3 runs 10 residues. This CDR3 is CASSDTEAFF. DNA for the CDR3: TGTGCCAGCAGTGATACTGAGGCTTTCTTT.

The chain employs TRBV3-1 (or the pseudogene TRBV3-2) and TRBJ2-1; 10 positions agree with TRBD2. CDR1 and CDR2 from the germline V gene are LGHDT and YNNKEL (reference sequence). The trim removed 2 bases at V and 3 bases at J, leaving 4 bases unmatched. This CDR3 region has 16 residues. CDR3 sequence (DNA): TGTGCCAGCAGCCAAACCCGGACTAGCGGCTACAATGAGCAGTTCTTC. It codes for CASSQTRTSGYNEQFF.

The V call is TRBV7-3, the J call TRBJ2-1, with a possible D match to TRBD1 (5 bases). V was shortened by 5 bases and J by 10 bases, with 12 bases between the two germline ends. The CDR3 runs to 12 residues. Germline CDR1 reads SGHTA; CDR2 reads FQGTGA. In nucleotides, the CDR3 is TGTGCCAGCAGCCCTACAGGCCGAGAGCAGTTCTTC. Its protein product is CASSPTGREQFF.

The gene calls are TRBV5-1 and TRBJ2-7; 8 nucleotides align to TRBD1. The germline CDR1 and CDR2 sequences are SGHRS and YFSETQ. After removal of 10 bases from V and 6 bases from J, the junction contained 15 bases not matched to a gene. The CDR3 totals 14 residues. The CDR3 loop reads CASALGQVYPEQYF. The CDR3 DNA is TGCGCCTCTGCACTGGGACAGGTATACCCCGAGCAGTACTTC.

The chain links TRBV5-1 to TRBJ1-6; 10 bases fit TRBD1. The V gene end was trimmed by 3 bases and the J gene end by 7 bases; junction bases not matched to a gene: 1. CDR3 length: 14 residues. Germline CDR1 reads SGHRS; CDR2 reads YFSETQ. CDR3 DNA: TGCGCCAGCAGCTCGGGACAGGGGAATTCACCCCTCCACTTT. This encodes CASSSGQGNSPLHF.

This clone was counted once. This rearrangement joins TRBV24-1 to TRBJ2-1; D not certain. This CDR3 contains 13 residues. V gave up 1 base and J gave up 5 bases, with 5 bases separating them. Germline V gene sequence: CDR1 KGHDR, CDR2 SFDVKD. The CDR3 nucleotides are TGTGCCACCAGTGATTTACGGGACAATGAGCAGTTCTTC. Protein: CATSDLRDNEQFF.

The chain joins TRBV18 to TRBJ1-1, with 10 positions matching TRBD1. The CDR3 length is 15 residues. In germline, CDR1 is KGHSH, CDR2 LQKENI. The V segment lost 3 bases and the J segment 5 bases; nucleotides outside the gene matches: 6. The CDR3 DNA sequence: TGTGCCAGCTCACCCTTGGACAGGGGGGAAACTGAAGCTTTCTTT. It encodes CASSPLDRGETEAFF.

This chain uses TRBV19 with TRBJ1-3; D call uncertain. V shed 3 bases and J shed 1 base, with 10 bases lying between them. Germline lookup yields CDR1 LNHDA and CDR2 SQIVND (reference sequence). This CDR3 is 15 amino acids long. This chain's CDR3 is CASSIIGLSGNTIYF. Here the CDR3 DNA reads TGTGCCAGTAGTATTATTGGCCTTTCTGGAAACACCATATATTTT. Variable domain in full (rest from reference TRBV19 and TRBJ1-3): DGGITQSPKYLFRKEGQNVTLSCEQNLNHDAMYWYRQDPGQGLRLIYYSQIVNDFQKGDIAEGYSVSREKKESFPLTVTSAQKNPTAFYLCASSIIGLSGNTIYFGEGSWLTVV.